The clone carrying this TCR beta chain has just a few counts. The CDR3 is 13 residues long. V was shortened by 6 bases and J by 6 bases, with 18 bases between the two germline ends. Germline V lookup: CDR1 DFQATT, CDR2 SNEGSKA (reference sequence). The source of the sample is a study of identical twins. TCRdb analysed the 5' RACE reads with MiXCR anew, one entry per CDR3 protein. The sample lists about 530,000 distinct CDR3 sequences, around 24% seen once, with approximately 0.52% in the top ten. This same sample was also part of a study on yellow fever vaccine responses in identical twins.

The V call is TRBV20-1, the J call TRBJ2-7; D ambiguous. Sequences were obtained from CD4+ T cells sorted from blood. This clonotype was sampled from a woman aged 18-29 years in good health. As DNA, the CDR3 is TGCAGTGCCCCGGGTACATTTCTCTCCGAGCAGTACTTC. The encoded protein is CSAPGTFLSEQYF.